Listed here are 21 T cell receptor beta chains from one sample, sequenced in a study of blood T cell repertoires in COVID-19. The protocol was immunoSEQ multiplex PCR, while the TCRdb copy is restricted to in-frame clones and leaves out a portion. This sample yields 90,000 to 140,000 clones, of which about four fifths are seen a single time; approximately 38% belongs to the top ten. The sequencing sample was made of peripheral blood. These receptor sequences come from a man older than 75 with acute or convalescent COVID-19.

This chain uses TRBV5-4 with TRBJ2-7, with a possible D match to TRBD1 (5 bases). Germline CDR1 reads SGHNT; CDR2 reads YYREEE (reference sequence). The germline V and J ends were trimmed by 3 bases and 3 bases, with 7 bases remaining between them. This CDR3 contains 12 residues. The CDR3 here is CASSYQGYEQYF. DNA of the CDR3: TGTGCCAGCAGCTATCAGGGCTACGAGCAGTACTTC.

In this sample, this clone turned up a few times. The rearrangement joins TRBV11-2 to TRBJ2-7; 7 bases match TRBD1. Trimming removed 4 bases from V and 3 bases from J; junction bases left unmatched: 3. From germline, CDR1 is SGHAT and CDR2 FQNNGV. This CDR3 region has 13 residues. CDR3 residues: CASSWDRLYEQYF. In DNA form, the CDR3 reads TGTGCCAGCAGCTGGGACAGACTCTACGAGCAGTACTTC.

The chain uses TRBV5-1 and TRBJ2-1, with TRBD1 identical over 7 bases. The CDR3 sequence is 14 residues long. Germline trimming cut 3 bases from V and 10 bases from J; bases unmatched to any gene: 10. Germline CDR1 and CDR2: SGHRS and YFSETQ. The CDR3 reads CASSSERGLWEQFF. In nucleotides, the CDR3 is TGCGCCAGCAGCTCCGAGAGGGGGCTCTGGGAGCAGTTCTTC.

The rearrangement uses TRBV28 and TRBJ1-5; D not resolved. The V gene lost 5 bases and the J gene lost 2 bases, with 16 bases spanning the gap. Per the germline V gene, CDR1 is MDHEN and CDR2 is SYDVKM. The CDR3 is 16 amino acids. CDR3 bases: TGTGCCAGCAGTCGTTATAGCCGGGTTGGCAATCAGCCCCAGCATTTT. It codes for CASSRYSRVGNQPQHF.

This chain uses TRBV19 with TRBJ2-1; D perhaps matches TRBD1 (5 bases). The V and J ends lost 5 bases and 5 bases respectively, with 10 bases between them. The CDR3 has 13 residues. Germline CDR1 reads LNHDA; CDR2 reads SQIVND (reference sequence). Here the CDR3 DNA reads TGTGCCAGTAGTGCCCAGACAGACAATGAGCAGTTCTTC. It yields the protein CASSAQTDNEQFF.

The rearrangement joins TRBV5-1 to TRBJ1-2, with D possibly TRBD1 on 6 matching bases. The CDR3 length is 12 residues. Per germline, CDR1 SGHRS and CDR2 YFSETQ. Trimming took off 2 bases at V and 6 bases at J, with 8 bases between the two ends. In DNA form, the CDR3 reads TGCGCCAGCAGCTTAACAGGGAATGGCTACACCTTC. Translating it yields CASSLTGNGYTF.

The chain couples TRBV4-2 to TRBJ2-5; D unresolved. The CDR3 contains 16 residues. Deletions cut 0 bases from V and 5 bases from J, with 16 bases between. Germline CDR1 reads LGHNA; CDR2 reads YNFKEQ. The CDR3 here is CASSQDPKRYSETQYF. For the CDR3, the DNA is TGTGCCAGCAGCCAAGATCCCAAGAGGTACTCGGAGACCCAGTACTTC.

The chain is built from TRBV28 and TRBJ1-1, with a possible D match to TRBD1 (5 bases). Germline CDR1 is MDHEN and CDR2 is SYDVKM. The CDR3 spans 12 residues. Trimming removed 4 bases at V and 6 bases at J, with 9 bases between. CDR3 nucleotide sequence: TGTGCCAGCAGTTCAGGGATTTCTGAAGCTTTCTTT. Its translation: CASSSGISEAFF.

The chain is built from TRBV2 and TRBJ1-1; TRBD1 is a possible D gene (6 bases). Per the germline V gene, CDR1 is SNHLY and CDR2 is FYNNEI. This CDR3 has 14 residues. V was cut by 7 bases and J by 1 base, with 13 bases left in between. CDR3 in amino acids: CASKPDRTNTEAFF. CDR3 nucleotide sequence: TGTGCCAGCAAGCCAGACAGGACGAACACTGAAGCTTTCTTT.

V gene TRBV15 combines with J gene TRBJ1-2; D not resolved. The CDR3 covers 12 residues. Trimming cost V 1 base and J 5 bases, with 5 bases left between them. Germline CDR1 and CDR2: LNHNV and YYDKDF (reference sequence). CDR3 in amino acids: CATSRVNYGYTF. The CDR3 DNA reads TGTGCCACCAGCAGAGTAAATTATGGCTACACCTTC. The complete variable domain, with remaining parts taken from reference TRBV15 and TRBJ1-2, reads DAMVIQNPRYQVTQFGKPVTLSCSQTLNHNVMYWYQQKSSQAPKLLFHYYDKDFNNEADTPDNFQSRRPNTSFCFLDIRSPGLGDTAMYLCATSRVNYGYTFGSGTRLTVV.

The rearrangement uses TRBV28 and TRBJ1-5, with 8 bases identical to TRBD1. The V and J ends lost 7 bases and 1 base, in that order; junction bases with no gene match: 6. This CDR3 contains 15 residues. Germline lookup yields CDR1 MDHEN and CDR2 SYDVKM. The CDR3 spells CASTRGRVSNQPQHF. CDR3 bases: TGTGCCAGCACCAGGGGGCGTGTAAGCAATCAGCCCCAGCATTTT. Supplemented by reference TRBV28 and TRBJ1-5, the full variable domain reads DVKVTQSSRYLVKRTGEKVFLECVQDMDHENMFWYRQDPGLGLRLIYFSYDVKMKEKGDIPEGYSVSREKKERFSLILESASTNQTSMYLCASTRGRVSNQPQHFGDGTRLSIL.

The chain recombines TRBV4-3 with TRBJ1-5; D not certain. Germline values: CDR1 LGHNA, CDR2 YSLEER. Trimming left V 1 base short and J 2 bases short, with 9 bases between. This CDR3 has 15 amino acids. The CDR3 sequence is CASSQGFQGNQPQHF. Written as DNA, the CDR3 is TGCGCCAGCAGCCAAGGATTCCAGGGCAATCAGCCCCAGCATTTT.

The J gene is TRBJ1-1, the V gene TRBV19, with TRBD1 as a possible D gene (5 bases). The CDR3 covers 14 residues. Trimming pared 2 bases from V and 2 bases from J, leaving 9 bases between. CDR1 and CDR2 (germline): LNHDA, SQIVND (reference sequence). The CDR3 region is CASSIWGPNTEAFF. CDR3 nucleotides: TGTGCCAGTAGTATATGGGGCCCTAACACTGAAGCTTTCTTT.

The chain uses TRBV2 and TRBJ2-3; D gene unclear. The CDR3 contains 12 residues. Germline CDR1 SNHLY, CDR2 FYNNEI. Trimming left V 8 bases short and J 4 bases short, with 10 bases between. The CDR3 DNA reads TGTGCCAGCTTAGCAGTAGCAGATACGCAGTATTTT. Its translation: CASLAVADTQYF. The variable domain in full, completed from reference TRBV2 and TRBJ2-3, reads EPEVTQTPSHQVTQMGQEVILRCVPISNHLYFYWYRQILGQKVEFLVSFYNNEISEKSEIFDDQFSVERPDGSNFTLKIRSTKLEDSAMYFCASLAVADTQYFGPGTRLTVL.

The rearrangement links TRBV24-1 to TRBJ2-1, with 9 bases matching TRBD2. The CDR3 loop spans 16 amino acids. Per germline, CDR1 KGHDR and CDR2 SFDVKD. J was trimmed by 7 bases and V by 6 bases; bases with no gene match: 12. The CDR3 DNA is TGTGCCACCAGTAACCCTAGCGGGACGATTATAAATGAGCAGTTCTTC. Translation: CATSNPSGTIINEQFF.

The rearrangement links TRBV3-1 (or the pseudogene TRBV3-2) to TRBJ2-3, with a weak D call TRBD2 (5 bases). Germline lookup yields CDR1 LGHDT and CDR2 YNNKEL (reference sequence). The CDR3 is 14 amino acids. V gave up 4 bases and J gave up 8 bases, with 16 bases separating them. The CDR3 nucleotides are TGTGCCAGCAGCCCTCGGTGGGTAGGAGGTACGCAGTATTTT. This translates into CASSPRWVGGTQYF.

This sequence joins TRBV28 and TRBJ2-5; no clear D. The CDR3 runs 14 residues. In germline, CDR1 is MDHEN, CDR2 SYDVKM. Trimming pared 2 bases from V and 2 bases from J, leaving 9 bases between. CDR3 coding DNA: TGTGCCAGCAGTTTACCGGGTAGGCAAGAGACCCAGTACTTC. Encoded protein: CASSLPGRQETQYF. The entire variable domain, with the rest obtained from reference TRBV28 and TRBJ2-5, is as follows: DVKVTQSSRYLVKRTGEKVFLECVQDMDHENMFWYRQDPGLGLRLIYFSYDVKMKEKGDIPEGYSVSREKKERFSLILESASTNQTSMYLCASSLPGRQETQYFGPGTRLLVL.

This clone was counted only a few times. V gene TRBV27 combines with J gene TRBJ1-3; tentatively, D is TRBD1 (5 bases). Germline values: CDR1 MNHEY, CDR2 SMNVEV (reference sequence). The V and J ends lost 5 bases and 0 bases respectively, with 11 bases between them. The CDR3 is 15 residues long. CDR3 bases: TGTGCCAGCAGTCCCTCAGGGTCCTCTGGAAACACCATATATTTT. It is translated as CASSPSGSSGNTIYF.

The chain employs TRBV30 and TRBJ2-7; 8 positions match TRBD1. Germline V gene data show CDR1 as GTSNPN and CDR2 as SVGIG (reference sequence). The CDR3 is 14 residues long. V lost 4 bases to trimming and J lost 0 bases; unmatched junction nucleotides: 5. This CDR3 reads CAWNGQGASYEQYF. CDR3 sequence (DNA): TGTGCCTGGAACGGACAGGGAGCCTCCTACGAGCAGTACTTC. Based on the CDR3 plus reference TRBV30 and TRBJ2-7, the full variable domain is SQTIHQWPATLVQPVGSPLSLECTVEGTSNPNLYWYRQAAGRGLQLLFYSVGIGQISSEVPQNLSASRPQDRQFILSSKKLLLSDSGFYLCAWNGQGASYEQYFGPGTRLTVT.

The CDR3 is CASRRDRAKSESGGKLFF. CDR3 DNA: TGTGCCAGCAGACGAGACAGGGCCAAATCGGAATCGGGTGGAAAACTGTTTTTT. The V call is TRBV6-6, the J call TRBJ1-4; 7 bases agree with TRBD1. J gave up 10 bases and V 6 bases, and 23 bases lay outside the gene matches. Germline assignment: CDR1 MNHNY and CDR2 SVGAGI (reference sequence). The CDR3 contains 18 residues.

This clone was counted only a few times. The chain couples TRBV28 to TRBJ1-5; 7 bases line up with TRBD1. Unmatched junction bases numbered 19, after V lost 5 bases and J lost 3 bases. The CDR3 loop spans 19 amino acids. Germline CDR1 reads MDHEN; CDR2 reads SYDVKM. Here the CDR3 reads CASSTPKGALYSFNQPQHF. The CDR3 region has the DNA TGTGCCAGCAGTACACCGAAGGGGGCCCTATATAGTTTCAATCAGCCCCAGCATTTT.